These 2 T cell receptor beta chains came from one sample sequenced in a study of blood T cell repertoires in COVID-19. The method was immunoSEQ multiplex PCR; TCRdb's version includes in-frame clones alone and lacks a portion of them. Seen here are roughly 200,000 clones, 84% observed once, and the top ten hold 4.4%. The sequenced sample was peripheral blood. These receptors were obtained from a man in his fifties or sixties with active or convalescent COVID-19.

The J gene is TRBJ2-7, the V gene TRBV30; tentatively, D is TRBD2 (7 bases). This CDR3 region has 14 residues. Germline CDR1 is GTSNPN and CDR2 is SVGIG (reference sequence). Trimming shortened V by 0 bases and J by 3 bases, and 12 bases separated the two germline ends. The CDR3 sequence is CAWSVGGGGYEQYF. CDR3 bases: TGTGCCTGGAGTGTGGGGGGGGGCGGCTACGAGCAGTACTTC.

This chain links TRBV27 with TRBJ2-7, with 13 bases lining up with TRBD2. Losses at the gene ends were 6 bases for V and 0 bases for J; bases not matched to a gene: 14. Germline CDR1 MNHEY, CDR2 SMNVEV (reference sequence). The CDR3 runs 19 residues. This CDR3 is CASSIGTSGDGPSSYEQYF. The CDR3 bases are TGTGCCAGCAGCATAGGGACTAGCGGGGACGGGCCATCCTCCTACGAGCAGTACTTC.